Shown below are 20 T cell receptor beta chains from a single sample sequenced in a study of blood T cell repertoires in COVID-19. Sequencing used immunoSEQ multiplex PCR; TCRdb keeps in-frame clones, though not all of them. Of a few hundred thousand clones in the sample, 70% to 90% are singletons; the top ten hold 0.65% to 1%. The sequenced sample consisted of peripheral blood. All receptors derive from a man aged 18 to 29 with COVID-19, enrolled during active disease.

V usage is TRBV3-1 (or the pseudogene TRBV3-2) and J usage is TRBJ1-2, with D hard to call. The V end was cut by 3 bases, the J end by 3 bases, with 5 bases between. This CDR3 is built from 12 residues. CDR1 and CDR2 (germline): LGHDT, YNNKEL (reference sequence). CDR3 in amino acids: CASSHGDYGYTF. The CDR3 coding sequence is TGTGCCAGCAGCCACGGGGACTATGGCTACACCTTC.

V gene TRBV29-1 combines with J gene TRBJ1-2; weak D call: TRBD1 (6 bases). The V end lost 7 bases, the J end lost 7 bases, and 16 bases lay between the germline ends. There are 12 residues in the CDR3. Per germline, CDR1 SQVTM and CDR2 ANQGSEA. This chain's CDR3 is CSARQERGGYTF. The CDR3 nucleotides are TGCAGCGCTAGACAGGAAAGGGGTGGCTACACCTTC.

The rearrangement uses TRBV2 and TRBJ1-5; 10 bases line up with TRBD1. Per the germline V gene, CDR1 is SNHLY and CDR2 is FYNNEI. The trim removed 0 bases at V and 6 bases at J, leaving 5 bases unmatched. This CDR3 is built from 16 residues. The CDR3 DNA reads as TGTGCCAGCAGTGAAGCGATAGACAGGGGGCGTCAGCCCCAGCATTTT. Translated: CASSEAIDRGRQPQHF.

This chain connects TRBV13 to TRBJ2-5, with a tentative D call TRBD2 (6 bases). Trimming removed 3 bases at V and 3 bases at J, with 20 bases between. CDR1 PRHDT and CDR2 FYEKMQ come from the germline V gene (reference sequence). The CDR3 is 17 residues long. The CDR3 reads CASSFEPLLAEKETQYF. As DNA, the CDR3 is TGTGCCAGCAGCTTCGAACCCTTACTAGCAGAAAAAGAGACCCAGTACTTC.

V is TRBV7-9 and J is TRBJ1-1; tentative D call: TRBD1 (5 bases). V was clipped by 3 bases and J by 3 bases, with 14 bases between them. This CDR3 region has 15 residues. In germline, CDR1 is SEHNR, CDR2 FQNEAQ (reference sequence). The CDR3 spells CASSFPRGGDTEAFF. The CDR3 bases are TGTGCCAGCAGCTTCCCTCGGGGGGGGGACACTGAAGCTTTCTTT.

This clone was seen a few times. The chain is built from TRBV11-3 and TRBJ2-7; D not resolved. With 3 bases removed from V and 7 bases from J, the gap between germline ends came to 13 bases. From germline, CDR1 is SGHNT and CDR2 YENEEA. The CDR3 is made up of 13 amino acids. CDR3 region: CASSFSGLGEQYF. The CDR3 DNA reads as TGTGCCAGCAGCTTTAGTGGGCTTGGGGAGCAGTACTTC. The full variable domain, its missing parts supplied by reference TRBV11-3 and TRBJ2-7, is EAGVVQSPRYKIIEKKQPVAFWCNPISGHNTLYWYLQNLGQGPELLIRYENEEAVDDSQLPKDRFSAERLKGVDSTLKIQPAELGDSAVYLCASSFSGLGEQYFGPGTRLTVT.

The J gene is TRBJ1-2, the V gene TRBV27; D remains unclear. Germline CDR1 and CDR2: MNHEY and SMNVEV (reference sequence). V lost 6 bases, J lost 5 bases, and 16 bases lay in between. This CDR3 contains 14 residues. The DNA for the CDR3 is TGTGCCAGCAGGGCGGCCCTAAAAGATTATGGCTACACCTTC. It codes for CASRAALKDYGYTF.

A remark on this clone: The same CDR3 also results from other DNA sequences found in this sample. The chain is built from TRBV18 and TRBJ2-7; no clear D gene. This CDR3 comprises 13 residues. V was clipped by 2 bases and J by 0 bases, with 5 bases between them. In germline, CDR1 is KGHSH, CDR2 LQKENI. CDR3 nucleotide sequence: TGTGCCAGCTCACCAGGCAGCTCCTACGAGCAGTACTTC. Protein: CASSPGSSYEQYF.

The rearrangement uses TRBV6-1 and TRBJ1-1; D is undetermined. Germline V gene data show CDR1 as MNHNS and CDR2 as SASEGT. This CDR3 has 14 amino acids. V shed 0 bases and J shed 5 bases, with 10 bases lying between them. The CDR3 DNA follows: TGTGCCAGCAGTGAAGCGGTTTCAGAAACTGAAGCTTTCTTT. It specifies CASSEAVSETEAFF.

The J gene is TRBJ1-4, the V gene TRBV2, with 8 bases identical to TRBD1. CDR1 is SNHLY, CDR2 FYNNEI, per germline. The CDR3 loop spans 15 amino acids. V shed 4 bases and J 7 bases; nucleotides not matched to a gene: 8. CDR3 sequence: CASSGWTGNSEKLFF. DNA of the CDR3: TGTGCCAGCAGTGGATGGACAGGGAACAGTGAAAAACTGTTTTTT.

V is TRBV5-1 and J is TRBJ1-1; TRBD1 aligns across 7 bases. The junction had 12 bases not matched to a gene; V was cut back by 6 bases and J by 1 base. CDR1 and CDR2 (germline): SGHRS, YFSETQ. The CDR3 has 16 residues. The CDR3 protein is CASNRGTATENTEAFF. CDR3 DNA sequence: TGCGCCAGCAACCGGGGGACAGCAACGGAGAACACTGAAGCTTTCTTT.

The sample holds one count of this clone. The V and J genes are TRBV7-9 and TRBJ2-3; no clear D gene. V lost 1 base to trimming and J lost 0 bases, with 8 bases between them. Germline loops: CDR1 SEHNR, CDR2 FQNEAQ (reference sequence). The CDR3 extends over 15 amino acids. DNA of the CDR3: TGTGCCAGCAGCTTAGTCTGGCAGAGCACAGATACGCAGTATTTT. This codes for CASSLVWQSTDTQYF.

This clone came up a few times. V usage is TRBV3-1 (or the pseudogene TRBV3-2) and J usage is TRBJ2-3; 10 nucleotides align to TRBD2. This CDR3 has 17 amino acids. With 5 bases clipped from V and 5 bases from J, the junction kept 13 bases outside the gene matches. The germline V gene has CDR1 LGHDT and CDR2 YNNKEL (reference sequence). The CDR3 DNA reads TGTGCCAGCAGCATGAACAGCGGGGGGGTGGTGGTAGATACGCAGTATTTT. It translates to CASSMNSGGVVVDTQYF.

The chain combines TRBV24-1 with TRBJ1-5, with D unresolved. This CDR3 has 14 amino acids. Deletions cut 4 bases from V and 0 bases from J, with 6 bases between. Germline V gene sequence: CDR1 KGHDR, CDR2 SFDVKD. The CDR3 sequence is CATSDGYSNQPQHF. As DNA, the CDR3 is TGTGCCACCAGTGACGGGTATAGCAATCAGCCCCAGCATTTT.

CDR3 in DNA: TGTGCCAGCAGCCCATCTCGAAGGGAGAATACGCAGTATTTT. Amino acid sequence: CASSPSRRENTQYF. The chain uses TRBV7-9 and TRBJ2-3, with TRBD2 as a possible D gene (5 bases). Germline V lookup: CDR1 SEHNR, CDR2 FQNEAQ (reference sequence). Deletions cut 5 bases from V and 7 bases from J, with 16 bases between. There are 14 residues in the CDR3.

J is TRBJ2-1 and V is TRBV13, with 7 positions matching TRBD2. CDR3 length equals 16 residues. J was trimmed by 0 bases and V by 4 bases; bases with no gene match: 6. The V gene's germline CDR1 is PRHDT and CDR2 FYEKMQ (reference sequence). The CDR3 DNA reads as TGTGCCAGCAGCTGGGGGGGTCCTAGCTCCTACAATGAGCAGTTCTTC. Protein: CASSWGGPSSYNEQFF.

The chain's CDR3 is CASSPQTLGTQYF. DNA for the CDR3: TGTGCCAGCAGCCCCCAGACACTCGGTACGCAGTATTTT. This chain uses TRBV5-4 with TRBJ2-3; D remains ambiguous. Trimming removed 4 bases at V and 8 bases at J, with 14 bases between. The CDR3 runs to 13 residues. Germline V gives CDR1 SGHNT, CDR2 YYREEE (reference sequence).

CDR3 protein: CASSQGTGSTYEQYF. The CDR3 DNA sequence: TGTGCCAGCAGCCAAGGGACAGGGTCAACCTACGAGCAGTACTTC. This rearrangement joins TRBV7-8 to TRBJ2-7; TRBD1 aligns across 9 bases. The length of the CDR3 is 15 residues. Germline V gene data show CDR1 as SGHVS and CDR2 as FQNEAQ. After removal of 5 bases from V and 2 bases from J, the junction contained 7 bases not matched to a gene.

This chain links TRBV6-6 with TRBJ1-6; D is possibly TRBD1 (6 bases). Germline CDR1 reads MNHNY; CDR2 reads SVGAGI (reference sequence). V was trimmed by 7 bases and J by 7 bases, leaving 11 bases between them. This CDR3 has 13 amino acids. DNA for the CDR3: TGTGCCAGCAATATAAGGGGGAATTCACCCCTCCACTTT. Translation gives CASNIRGNSPLHF.

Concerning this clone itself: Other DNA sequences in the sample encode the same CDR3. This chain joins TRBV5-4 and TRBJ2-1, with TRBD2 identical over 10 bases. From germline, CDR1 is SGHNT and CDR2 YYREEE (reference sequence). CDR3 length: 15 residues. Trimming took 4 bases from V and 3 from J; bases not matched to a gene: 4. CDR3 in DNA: TGTGCCAGCAGCCCTGGACTAGCGGACTACAATGAGCAGTTCTTC. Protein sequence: CASSPGLADYNEQFF.